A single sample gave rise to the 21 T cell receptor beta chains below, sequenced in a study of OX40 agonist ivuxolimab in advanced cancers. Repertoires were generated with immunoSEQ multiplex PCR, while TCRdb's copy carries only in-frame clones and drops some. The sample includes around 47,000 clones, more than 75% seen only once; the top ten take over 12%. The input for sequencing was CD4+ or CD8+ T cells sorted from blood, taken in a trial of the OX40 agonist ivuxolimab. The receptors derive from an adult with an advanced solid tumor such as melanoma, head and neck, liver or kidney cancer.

The CDR3 bases are TGTGCCACCAGCAGAGAAATGGAGACCGGGGAGCTGTTTTTT. Its protein product is CATSREMETGELFF. The chain is built from TRBV15 and TRBJ2-2; no reliable D call. From germline, CDR1 is LNHNV and CDR2 YYDKDF (reference sequence). V was shortened by 0 bases and J by 5 bases, with 7 bases between the two germline ends. The CDR3 is 14 residues long.

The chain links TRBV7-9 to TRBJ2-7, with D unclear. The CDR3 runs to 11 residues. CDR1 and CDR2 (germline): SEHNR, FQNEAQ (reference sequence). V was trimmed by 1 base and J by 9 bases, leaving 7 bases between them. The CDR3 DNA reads TGTGCCAGCAGCTTAGACTATCGGCAGTACTTC. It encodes CASSLDYRQYF.

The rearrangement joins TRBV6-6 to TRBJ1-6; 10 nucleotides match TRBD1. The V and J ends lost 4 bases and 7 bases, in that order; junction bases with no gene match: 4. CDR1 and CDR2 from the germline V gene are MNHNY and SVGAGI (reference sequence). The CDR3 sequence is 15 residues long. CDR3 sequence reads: CASSFPGQGNSPLHF. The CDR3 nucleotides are TGTGCCAGCAGTTTTCCGGGACAGGGGAATTCACCCCTCCACTTT.

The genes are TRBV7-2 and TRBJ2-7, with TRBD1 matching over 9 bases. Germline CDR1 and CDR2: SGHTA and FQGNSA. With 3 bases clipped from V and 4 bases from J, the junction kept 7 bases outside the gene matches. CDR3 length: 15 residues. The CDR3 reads CASSFPGQGIYEQYF. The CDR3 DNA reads TGTGCCAGCAGCTTCCCGGGACAGGGAATATACGAGCAGTACTTC.

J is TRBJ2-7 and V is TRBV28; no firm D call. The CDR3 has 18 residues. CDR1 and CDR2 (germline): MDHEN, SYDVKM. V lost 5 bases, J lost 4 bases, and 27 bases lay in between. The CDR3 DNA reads TGTGCCAGCAGTCTGAACCCGTCAGTCTCCTACGGGCCTTACGAGCAGTACTTC. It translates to CASSLNPSVSYGPYEQYF.

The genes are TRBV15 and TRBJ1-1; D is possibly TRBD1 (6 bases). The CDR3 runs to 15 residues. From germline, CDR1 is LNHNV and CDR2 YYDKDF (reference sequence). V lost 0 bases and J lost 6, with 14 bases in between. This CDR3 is CATSRDRGARAEAFF. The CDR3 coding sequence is TGTGCCACCAGCAGAGATCGGGGGGCGAGGGCTGAAGCTTTCTTT.

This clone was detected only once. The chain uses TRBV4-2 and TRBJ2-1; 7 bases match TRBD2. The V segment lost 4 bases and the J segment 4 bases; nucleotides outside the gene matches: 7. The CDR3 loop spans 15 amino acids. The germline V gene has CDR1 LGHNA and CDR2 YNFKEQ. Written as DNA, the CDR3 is TGTGCCAGCAGCCCTGCTAGCGGTACATACAATGAGCAGTTCTTC. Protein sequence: CASSPASGTYNEQFF.

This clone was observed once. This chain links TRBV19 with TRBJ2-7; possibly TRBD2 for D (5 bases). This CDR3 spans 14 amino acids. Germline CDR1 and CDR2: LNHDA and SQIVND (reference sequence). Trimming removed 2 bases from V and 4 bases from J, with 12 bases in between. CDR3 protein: CASSINPSSYEQYF. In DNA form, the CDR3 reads TGTGCCAGTAGTATAAATCCTAGCTCATACGAGCAGTACTTC.

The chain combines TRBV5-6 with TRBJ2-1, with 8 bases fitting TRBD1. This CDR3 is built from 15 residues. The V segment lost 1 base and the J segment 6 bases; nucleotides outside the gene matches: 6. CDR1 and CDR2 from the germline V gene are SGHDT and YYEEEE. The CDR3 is CASSLLPGQANEQFF. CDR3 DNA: TGTGCCAGCAGCTTGCTCCCGGGACAGGCCAATGAGCAGTTCTTC.

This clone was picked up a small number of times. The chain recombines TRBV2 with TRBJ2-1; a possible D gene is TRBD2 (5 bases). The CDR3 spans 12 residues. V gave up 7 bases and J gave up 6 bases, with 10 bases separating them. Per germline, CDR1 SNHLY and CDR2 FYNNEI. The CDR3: CASTLLGNEQFF. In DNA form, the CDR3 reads TGTGCCAGCACCCTACTAGGCAATGAGCAGTTCTTC.

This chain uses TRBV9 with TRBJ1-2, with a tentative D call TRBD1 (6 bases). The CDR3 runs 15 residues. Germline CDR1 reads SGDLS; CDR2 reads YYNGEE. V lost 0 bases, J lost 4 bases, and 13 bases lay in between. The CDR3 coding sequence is TGTGCCAGCAGCGTAGTAGGGGGGCGAGGCTATGGCTACACCTTC. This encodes CASSVVGGRGYGYTF.

DNA of the CDR3: TGTGCCAGCAGCTTAGGCGGTCCTACCTACGAGCAGTACTTC. Translation: CASSLGGPTYEQYF. The gene calls are TRBV7-2 and TRBJ2-7; D remains ambiguous. V lost 1 base to trimming and J lost 2 bases, with 9 bases between them. This CDR3 comprises 14 residues. Germline V CDR1 and CDR2: SGHTA, FQGNSA. Drawing the rest from reference TRBV7-2 and TRBJ2-7, the complete variable domain is GAGVSQSPSNKVTEKGKDVELRCDPISGHTALYWYRQSLGQGLEFLIYFQGNSAPDKSGLPSDRFSAERTGGSVSTLTIQRTQQEDSAVYLCASSLGGPTYEQYFGPGTRLTVT.

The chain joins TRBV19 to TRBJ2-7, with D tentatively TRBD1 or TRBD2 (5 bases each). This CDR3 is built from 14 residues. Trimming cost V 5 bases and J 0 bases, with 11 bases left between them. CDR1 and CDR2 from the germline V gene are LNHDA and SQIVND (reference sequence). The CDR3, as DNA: TGTGCCAGTAGTGGGAGCGGACACTCCTACGAGCAGTACTTC. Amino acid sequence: CASSGSGHSYEQYF.

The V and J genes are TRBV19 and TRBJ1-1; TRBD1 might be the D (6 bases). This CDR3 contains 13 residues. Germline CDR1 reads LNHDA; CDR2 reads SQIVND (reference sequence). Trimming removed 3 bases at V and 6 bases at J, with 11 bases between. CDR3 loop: CASSIGGRAEAFF. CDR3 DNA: TGTGCCAGTAGTATTGGGGGCCGGGCTGAAGCTTTCTTT.

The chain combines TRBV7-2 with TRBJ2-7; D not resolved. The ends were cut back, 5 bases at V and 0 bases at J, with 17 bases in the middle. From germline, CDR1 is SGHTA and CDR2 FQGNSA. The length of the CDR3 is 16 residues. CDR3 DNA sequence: TGTGCCAGCAGCCATCGGACGGGTCACTTCTCCTACGAGCAGTACTTC. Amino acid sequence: CASSHRTGHFSYEQYF.

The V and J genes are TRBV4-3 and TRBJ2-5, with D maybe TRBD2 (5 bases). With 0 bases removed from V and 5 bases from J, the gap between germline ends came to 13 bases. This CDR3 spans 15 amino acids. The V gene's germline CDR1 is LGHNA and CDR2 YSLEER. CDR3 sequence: CASSQDFVRGETQYF. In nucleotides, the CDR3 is TGCGCCAGCAGCCAAGATTTCGTTCGGGGTGAGACCCAGTACTTC.

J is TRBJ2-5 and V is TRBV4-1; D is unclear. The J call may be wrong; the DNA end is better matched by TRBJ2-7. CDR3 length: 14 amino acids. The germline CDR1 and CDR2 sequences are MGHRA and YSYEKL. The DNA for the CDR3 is TGCGCCAGCAGCCACTGGACGGGTTCCTACGAGCAGTACTTC. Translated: CASSHWTGSYEQYF.

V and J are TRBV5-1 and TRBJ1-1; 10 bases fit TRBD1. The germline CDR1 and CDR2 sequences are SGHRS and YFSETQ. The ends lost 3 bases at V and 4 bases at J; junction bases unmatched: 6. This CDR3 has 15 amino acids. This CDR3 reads CASSSGQGLGTEAFF. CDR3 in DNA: TGCGCCAGCAGCTCGGGACAGGGGCTGGGCACTGAAGCTTTCTTT.

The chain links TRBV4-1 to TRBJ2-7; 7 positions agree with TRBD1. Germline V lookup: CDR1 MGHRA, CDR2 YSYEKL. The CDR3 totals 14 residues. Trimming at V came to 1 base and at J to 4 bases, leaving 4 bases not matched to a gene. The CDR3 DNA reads TGCGCCAGCAGCCAAGTCAGGGGGATGTACGAGCAGTACTTC. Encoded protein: CASSQVRGMYEQYF.

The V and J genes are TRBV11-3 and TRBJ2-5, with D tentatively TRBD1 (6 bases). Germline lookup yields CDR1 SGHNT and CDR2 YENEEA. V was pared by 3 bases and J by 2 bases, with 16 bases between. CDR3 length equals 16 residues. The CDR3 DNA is TGTGCCAGCAGCTTTAGGGGGTTATGGGAACAAGAGACCCAGTACTTC. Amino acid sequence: CASSFRGLWEQETQYF.

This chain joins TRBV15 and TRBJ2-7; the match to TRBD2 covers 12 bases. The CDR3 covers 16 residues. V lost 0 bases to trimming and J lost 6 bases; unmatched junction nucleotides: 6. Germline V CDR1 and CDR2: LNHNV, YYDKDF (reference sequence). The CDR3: CATSRDRTSGEGEQYF. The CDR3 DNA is TGTGCCACCAGCAGAGATCGGACTAGCGGGGAAGGCGAGCAGTACTTC.